The following is a TCR beta chain sequence with its context. In the original analysis: Amplification of reference gene primers was used by the study to estimate nucleated cell counts. TCRdb's table, derived via immunoSEQ multiplex PCR, lists solely in-frame clones and lacks some. For V, J and clone size, that table is used; D and trimming come from the DNA. The sample records about 36,000 clones, about 85% being singletons. Germline loops: CDR1 SGHTA, CDR2 FQGNSA. The CDR3 spans 18 residues. The V segment lost 4 bases and the J segment 3 bases; nucleotides outside the gene matches: 14. The data stem from a study of blood T cell repertoires in COVID-19.

The sample consisted of peripheral blood. The rearrangement joins TRBV7-2 to TRBJ2-5; 10 bases are shared with TRBD2. The receptor was derived from a human donor in a cohort sampled during active COVID-19. The CDR3 coding sequence is TGTGCCAGCAGCTCCCCCAGCGGTAGCGGGGGGCGCGAAGAGACCCAGTACTTC. It specifies CASSSPSGSGGREETQYF. The whole variable domain, filled in from reference TRBV7-2 and TRBJ2-5, reads GAGVSQSPSNKVTEKGKDVELRCDPISGHTALYWYRQSLGQGLEFLIYFQGNSAPDKSGLPSDRFSAERTGGSVSTLTIQRTQQEDSAVYLCASSSPSGSGGREETQYFGPGTRLLVL.